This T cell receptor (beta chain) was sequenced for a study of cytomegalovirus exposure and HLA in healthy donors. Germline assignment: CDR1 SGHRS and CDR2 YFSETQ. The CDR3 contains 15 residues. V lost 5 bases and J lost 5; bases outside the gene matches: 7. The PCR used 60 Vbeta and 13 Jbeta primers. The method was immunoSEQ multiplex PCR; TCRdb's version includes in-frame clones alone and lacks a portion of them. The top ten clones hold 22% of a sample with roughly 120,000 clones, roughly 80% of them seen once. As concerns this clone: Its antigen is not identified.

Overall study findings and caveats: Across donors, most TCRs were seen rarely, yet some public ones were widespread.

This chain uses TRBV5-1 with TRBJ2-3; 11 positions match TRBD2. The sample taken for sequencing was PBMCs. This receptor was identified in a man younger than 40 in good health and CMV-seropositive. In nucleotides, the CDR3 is TGCGCCAGCAGTCTAGCGGGAGGAGTCGGAGATACGCAGTATTTT. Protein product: CASSLAGGVGDTQYF.